This TCR beta chain originates from a study of blood T cells in healthy people across ages. Study-wide results and limits: Naive T cell percentage and TCR beta diversity correlated strongly.

For the second PCR, which ran for roughly 7 to 11 cycles, a sample-barcoded 5' primer and a J-beta primer mix were used. TCRdb re-called the 5' RACE reads through MiXCR, storing one row per CDR3 protein. The sample lists more than 700,000 distinct CDR3 sequences; about 55% were seen once. CDR1 and CDR2 (germline): MDHEN, SYDVKM. The CDR3 contains 18 residues. Note on this clonotype: What it binds is unknown. Germline is not matched at one junction end, which may reflect a read error.

The gene calls are TRBV28 and TRBJ2-4; 11 positions match TRBD2. The DNA end lines up better with TRBJ2-7; the J call may be wrong. The origin of this receptor is a man older than 75 in good health. Material for sequencing was blood. This chain's CDR3 is CASSPSGRSLFNSCEQYF. CDR3 coding DNA: TGTGCCAGCAGTCCTAGCGGGAGGTCTCTCTTTAACTCCTGCGAGCAGTACTTC.